The next 22 T cell receptor beta chains were all read from a single sample in a study of cytomegalovirus exposure and HLA in healthy donors. PCR primers comprised 60 Vbeta and 13 Jbeta primers. Here immunoSEQ multiplex PCR was the method, and the copy in TCRdb shows in-frame clones only, minus some. The profile shows about 160,000 clones, roughly four fifths of them singletons. The specimen was PBMCs. Source of these receptors: a woman aged 18-29 years in good health and CMV-seronegative.

This chain links TRBV2 with TRBJ1-2; 7 positions match TRBD1. The CDR3 is 13 residues long. J gave up 1 base and V 7 bases, and 3 bases lay outside the gene matches. The germline CDR1 and CDR2 sequences are SNHLY and FYNNEI. DNA of the CDR3: TGTGCCAGCACTAGGGACAGTAACTATGGCTACACCTTC. Amino acid sequence: CASTRDSNYGYTF.

The J gene is TRBJ1-5, the V gene TRBV12-5, with D hard to call. Trimming took 0 bases from V and 1 from J, leaving 19 bases between them. Germline V gene lookup returns CDR1 LGHNT and CDR2 FRNRAP. This CDR3 contains 19 residues. Here the CDR3 DNA reads TGTGCTAGTGGTTTGGTACGACGAGGTCTGAGGTTGAGCAATCAGCCCCAGCATTTT. Translated: CASGLVRRGLRLSNQPQHF.

The chain uses TRBV19 and TRBJ2-3, with a tentative D call TRBD2 (5 bases). This CDR3 is 15 amino acids long. The V and J ends lost 3 bases and 4 bases respectively, with 14 bases between them. Germline V lookup: CDR1 LNHDA, CDR2 SQIVND (reference sequence). CDR3 DNA: TGTGCCAGTAGTATCGCCCTAGCTCCCGCAGATACGCAGTATTTT. Encoded protein: CASSIALAPADTQYF.

This clone has just one count. The chain carries TRBV7-6 and TRBJ1-1; 8 bases match TRBD1. This CDR3 is 17 amino acids long. Unmatched junction bases numbered 15, after V lost 5 bases and J lost 4 bases. The germline CDR1 and CDR2 sequences are SGHVS and FNYEAQ. The CDR3 nucleotides are TGTGCCAGCAGCGGCCGGCCGGGACAGGCGGAAGGCACTGAAGCTTTCTTT. This translates into CASSGRPGQAEGTEAFF. The full variable domain, with the rest looked up from reference TRBV7-6 and TRBJ1-1, is GAGVSQSPRYKVTKRGQDVALRCDPISGHVSLYWYRQALGQGPEFLTYFNYEAQQDKSGLPNDRFSAERPEGSISTLTIQRTEQRDSAMYRCASSGRPGQAEGTEAFFGQGTRLTVV.

V is TRBV6-5 and J is TRBJ1-4, with TRBD1 matching 9 bases. Germline CDR1 and CDR2: MNHEY and SVGAGI. CDR3 length: 15 residues. Losses at the gene ends were 5 bases for V and 2 bases for J; bases not matched to a gene: 3. The CDR3 here is CASSMTGGTNEKLFF. The CDR3 bases are TGTGCCAGCAGTATGACAGGGGGGACTAATGAAAAACTGTTTTTT.

The chain links TRBV19 to TRBJ1-2; D uncertain. V was pared by 7 bases and J by 2 bases, with 11 bases between. Germline-derived CDR1 and CDR2 are LNHDA and SQIVND (reference sequence). This CDR3 has 13 amino acids. CDR3 protein: CASKEGRNYGYTF. The CDR3 DNA sequence: TGTGCCAGTAAGGAGGGTCGCAACTATGGCTACACCTTC.

This chain joins TRBV27 and TRBJ2-7; TRBD1 agrees at 7 bases. CDR3 length: 15 residues. V gave up 3 bases and J gave up 0 bases; unmatched junction bases: 5. Germline-derived CDR1 and CDR2 are MNHEY and SMNVEV (reference sequence). Here the CDR3 reads CASSLMRGPSYEQYF. CDR3 coding DNA: TGTGCCAGCAGTTTGATGAGGGGGCCCTCCTACGAGCAGTACTTC.

In its sample, this clone was seen once. This chain uses TRBV4-1 with TRBJ1-4, with D perhaps matching TRBD1 (5 bases). This CDR3 has 14 residues. CDR1 and CDR2 from the germline V gene are MGHRA and YSYEKL. With 2 bases removed from V and 8 bases from J, the gap between germline ends came to 12 bases. The CDR3: CASSQLTDGEKLFF. CDR3 coding DNA: TGCGCCAGCAGCCAACTGACAGACGGGGAAAAACTGTTTTTT.

The chain employs TRBV5-4 and TRBJ2-1; 10 bases are a match to TRBD2. Germline V gene sequence: CDR1 SGHNT, CDR2 YYREEE (reference sequence). Unmatched junction bases numbered 1, after V lost 4 bases and J lost 3 bases. This CDR3 comprises 14 residues. This CDR3 is CASSSGGDYNEQFF. The CDR3 DNA reads as TGTGCCAGCAGCAGCGGGGGGGACTACAATGAGCAGTTCTTC.

This sequence joins TRBV7-2 and TRBJ2-2; D may be TRBD2 (5 bases). Germline lookup yields CDR1 SGHTA and CDR2 FQGNSA. The ends were cut back, 3 bases at V and 4 bases at J, with 12 bases in the middle. The CDR3 runs to 15 residues. The CDR3 is CASSFSLRGTGELFF. CDR3 DNA sequence: TGTGCCAGCAGCTTTTCCCTCCGGGGCACCGGGGAGCTGTTTTTT.

This clone was seen only once. The chain employs TRBV29-1 and TRBJ1-1, with D hard to call. Germline V gene lookup returns CDR1 SQVTM and CDR2 ANQGSEA. The CDR3 consists of 14 residues. V lost 5 bases and J lost 0, with 13 bases in between. The CDR3, as DNA: TGCAGCGTTCCGTATGCAGGTTTGAACACTGAAGCTTTCTTT. It translates to CSVPYAGLNTEAFF.

The J gene is TRBJ2-4, the V gene TRBV18; D may be TRBD2 (6 bases). The CDR3 loop spans 14 amino acids. The V and J ends lost 3 bases and 6 bases respectively, with 12 bases between them. Per germline, CDR1 KGHSH and CDR2 LQKENI. The CDR3 loop is CASSPGGAGNIQYF. Here the CDR3 DNA reads TGTGCCAGCTCACCGGGAGGAGCGGGAAACATTCAGTACTTC.

The V and J genes are TRBV28 and TRBJ1-1; D is undetermined. The CDR3 covers 14 residues. Germline V gene sequence: CDR1 MDHEN, CDR2 SYDVKM. The V gene lost 5 bases and the J gene lost 0 bases, with 10 bases spanning the gap. The CDR3 is CASSKEGLNTEAFF. The CDR3 DNA follows: TGTGCCAGCAGTAAGGAGGGTTTGAACACTGAAGCTTTCTTT.

The chain couples TRBV10-3 to TRBJ2-7; 8 bases map to TRBD1. The CDR3 has 13 residues. The germline CDR1 and CDR2 sequences are ENHRY and SYGVKD. J lost 5 bases, V lost 5 bases, and 5 bases had no gene match. CDR3 region: CAISPDRVNEQYF. The CDR3 nucleotides read TGTGCCATCAGTCCGGACAGGGTCAACGAGCAGTACTTC.

The chain couples TRBV7-6 to TRBJ1-1, with D possibly TRBD1 on 6 matching bases. The germline V gene has CDR1 SGHVS and CDR2 FNYEAQ. V lost 7 bases to trimming and J lost 3 bases, with 9 bases between them. CDR3 length: 12 amino acids. CDR3 coding DNA: TGTGCCAGCAAGAACAGGGACACTGAAGCTTTCTTT. This gives the protein CASKNRDTEAFF.

In DNA, the CDR3 is TGTGCCAGCAGGGAAGGACTAGCGGGGGTGGATACGCAGTATTTT. Amino acids: CASREGLAGVDTQYF. This chain connects TRBV5-6 to TRBJ2-3, with 13 bases aligning to TRBD2. The junction had 6 bases not matched to a gene; V was cut back by 5 bases and J by 6 bases. The CDR3 has 15 amino acids. Germline CDR1 and CDR2: SGHDT and YYEEEE.

The J gene is TRBJ1-1, the V gene TRBV4-1; D call uncertain. V was clipped by 0 bases and J by 4 bases, with 9 bases between them. Germline CDR1 MGHRA, CDR2 YSYEKL. This CDR3 contains 14 residues. The CDR3, as DNA: TGCGCCAGCAGCCAAGAAAGGGAGGTCACTGAAGCTTTCTTT. This sequence encodes CASSQEREVTEAFF.

The chain is built from TRBV7-2 and TRBJ2-7; maybe TRBD1 (5 bases). The CDR3 contains 15 residues. CDR1 and CDR2 from the germline V gene are SGHTA and FQGNSA. With 4 bases removed from V and 0 bases from J, the gap between germline ends came to 13 bases. The CDR3 DNA follows: TGTGCCAGCAGCTGGCAGGGTCCAGGCTCCTACGAGCAGTACTTC. Its translation is CASSWQGPGSYEQYF.

The genes are TRBV4-1 and TRBJ2-1; 8 bases line up with TRBD2. Germline values: CDR1 MGHRA, CDR2 YSYEKL. This CDR3 has 16 residues. With 0 bases clipped from V and 8 bases from J, the junction kept 9 bases outside the gene matches. CDR3: CASSQDPGLAADEQFF. The DNA for the CDR3 is TGCGCCAGCAGCCAAGATCCAGGACTAGCCGCCGATGAGCAGTTCTTC.

The chain couples TRBV29-1 to TRBJ1-2; no clear D gene. CDR3 size: 16 residues. Germline CDR1 is SQVTM and CDR2 is ANQGSEA. Trimming removed 0 bases at V and 1 base at J, with 15 bases between. The DNA for the CDR3 is TGCAGCGTTGAAGATCGAGGCCGGAATTTTAACTATGGCTACACCTTC. Its protein is CSVEDRGRNFNYGYTF.

The chain links TRBV27 to TRBJ2-5; 8 bases align to TRBD2. This CDR3 spans 14 amino acids. J lost 5 bases, V lost 5 bases, and 7 bases had no gene match. The germline gives CDR1 MNHEY, CDR2 SMNVEV (reference sequence). CDR3 in amino acids: CASSLSGARETQYF. The CDR3 DNA is TGTGCCAGCAGTCTTAGCGGGGCCAGGGAGACCCAGTACTTC.

The J gene is TRBJ1-4, the V gene TRBV4-1; TRBD1 might be the D (6 bases). Germline assignment: CDR1 MGHRA and CDR2 YSYEKL. CDR3 length equals 15 residues. Trimming cost V 4 bases and J 5 bases, with 14 bases left between them. CDR3 coding DNA: TGCGCCAGCAGCCTGGAACACAGGGACAATGAAAAACTGTTTTTT. Translating it yields CASSLEHRDNEKLFF.